This T cell receptor (beta chain) comes out of a study of control samples from healthy donors and cancer patients. Method: immunoSEQ multiplex PCR; TCRdb's copy keeps in-frame clones and lacks some. The repertoire holds over 60,000 clones, around 85% seen once, with 4.5% to 6.5% in the top ten. Trimming pared 4 bases from V and 0 bases from J, leaving 12 bases between. The germline gives CDR1 ENHRY, CDR2 SYGVKD. The CDR3 extends over 15 amino acids. Sequencing was performed on blood. The chain carries TRBV10-3 and TRBJ1-1, with a tentative D call TRBD1 (5 bases). This TCR was sampled from a man aged 40-50 years in good health. CDR3 nucleotide sequence: TGTGCCATCAGTGCTCAGGGTGGGATGAACACTGAAGCTTTCTTT. This gives the protein CAISAQGGMNTEAFF.